The entry below describes one T cell receptor (beta chain). This clone showed up just once. Its antigen remains unidentified. No much larger clone is present one base from it, and per-base qualities are unavailable. Library preparation used the immunoSEQ multiplex PCR assay. TCRdb obtained this table from immuneACCESS and retained in-frame rearrangements with V and J assigned. These tables miss some clones; where compared with another copy, unresolved V genes account for less than half of the shortfall, and the remainder is unexplained. The sample table shows about 130,000 clones, and approximately 94% are seen once. Clones ranked in the top ten supply 1.5% to 2% of the sample. These data are taken from a study of control samples from healthy donors and cancer patients (dated by TCRdb to 2020 to 2022). The cysteine opens and the phenylalanine closes a CDR3 of 15 amino acids. This entry keeps only the CDR3 DNA: 45 bases, framed from base 1. From a lookup of the germline V gene, CDR1 and CDR2 are LGHNA and YSLEER. At the junction V is shortened by 1 base and J by 2 bases, with 11 bases in between.

The TCR sequence derives from a man between 50 and 59 years old with head and neck cancer. Material for sequencing was PBMCs. The rearrangement joined TRBV4-3 to TRBJ1-2; the D gene cannot be named for sure. The CDR3 in this case is CASSQGFLFNYGYTF. The nucleotide sequence reads TGCGCCAGCAGCCAAGGTTTCTTATTCAACTATGGCTACACCTTC.